The 19 T cell receptor beta chains in this list originate from one sample, sequenced in a study of shared T cell receptors in the human thymus. Clones were sequenced by immunoSEQ multiplex PCR, and TCRdb holds only the in-frame ones, with some missing. Seen here are hundreds of thousands of clones, approximately 87% observed once, and the top ten hold 0.01%. The data also belong to a second study, concerning human thymus T cells.

Sequences were obtained from thymocytes. These receptors came from a boy in the first two years of life with a congenital heart defect.

DNA of the CDR3: TGTGCCAGCAGCGGACCGGGACTAGCGGGAGGCTCCTACAATGAGCAGTTCTTC. This sequence encodes CASSGPGLAGGSYNEQFF. The chain recombines TRBV7-9 with TRBJ2-1; 15 nucleotides match TRBD2. This CDR3 region has 18 residues. Germline V CDR1 and CDR2: SEHNR, FQNEAQ (reference sequence). V was clipped by 5 bases and J by 0 bases; unmatched bases: 5.

The chain employs TRBV5-1 and TRBJ2-3, with 8 bases lining up with TRBD1. Germline V gene data show CDR1 as SGHRS and CDR2 as YFSETQ. J was trimmed by 4 bases and V by 0 bases; bases with no gene match: 13. CDR3 length equals 18 residues. The CDR3 DNA reads as TGCGCCAGCAGCTTGGGAGGAGGACAGGGATGGATAGCAGATACGCAGTATTTT. Encoded protein: CASSLGGGQGWIADTQYF.

V is TRBV30 and J is TRBJ2-7; D gene unclear. Germline values: CDR1 GTSNPN, CDR2 SVGIG (reference sequence). V lost 4 bases, J lost 1 base, and 5 bases lay in between. CDR3 size: 11 residues. In DNA, the CDR3 is TGTGCCTGGAACAGATCCTACGAGCAGTACTTC. This translates into CAWNRSYEQYF. Filled out from reference TRBV30 and TRBJ2-7, the complete variable domain reads SQTIHQWPATLVQPVGSPLSLECTVEGTSNPNLYWYRQAAGRGLQLLFYSVGIGQISSEVPQNLSASRPQDRQFILSSKKLLLSDSGFYLCAWNRSYEQYFGPGTRLTVT.

V gene TRBV7-2 combines with J gene TRBJ2-7; 14 nucleotides line up with TRBD2. This CDR3 comprises 18 residues. CDR1 and CDR2 from the germline V gene are SGHTA and FQGNSA. Trimming took 1 base from V and 7 from J; bases not matched to a gene: 12. This CDR3 reads CASSLGRTSGRSSWEQYF. The CDR3, as DNA: TGTGCCAGCAGCTTAGGTCGGACTAGCGGGAGGTCCTCCTGGGAGCAGTACTTC.

This rearrangement joins TRBV4-3 to TRBJ1-1; 9 bases match TRBD1. In germline, CDR1 is LGHNA, CDR2 YSLEER. The CDR3 contains 16 residues. J was trimmed by 4 bases and V by 1 base; bases with no gene match: 7. The CDR3 protein is CASSQVTGGPSTEAFF. The CDR3 DNA reads TGCGCCAGCAGCCAAGTGACAGGGGGACCGAGCACTGAAGCTTTCTTT.

J is TRBJ2-1 and V is TRBV6-1, with 7 nucleotides matching TRBD2. Germline CDR1 reads MNHNS; CDR2 reads SASEGT. The J segment lost 9 bases and the V segment lost 3 bases, leaving 11 bases of the junction unmatched. The CDR3 spans 15 residues. The CDR3 loop is CASSDHGGSGPEQFF. For the CDR3, the DNA is TGTGCCAGCAGTGACCACGGCGGGAGCGGCCCTGAGCAGTTCTTC.

The chain links TRBV7-8 to TRBJ1-2, with unresolved D. Per the germline V gene, CDR1 is SGHVS and CDR2 is FQNEAQ. V was clipped by 1 base and J by 4 bases, with 10 bases between them. This CDR3 spans 14 amino acids. This CDR3 reads CASSLGPSPYGYTF. The CDR3 nucleotides are TGTGCCAGCAGCTTAGGGCCCTCCCCCTATGGCTACACCTTC.

The J gene is TRBJ1-1, the V gene TRBV5-1, with a possible D match to TRBD1 (5 bases). V shed 0 bases and J shed 0 bases, with 15 bases lying between them. The CDR3 length is 17 residues. Per germline, CDR1 SGHRS and CDR2 YFSETQ. The chain's CDR3 is CASSLAKGSGVNTEAFF. The CDR3 DNA sequence: TGCGCCAGCAGCTTGGCCAAAGGGTCGGGGGTGAACACTGAAGCTTTCTTT.

The chain employs TRBV5-1 and TRBJ2-7; D not resolved. This CDR3 spans 14 amino acids. Deletions cut 0 bases from V and 5 bases from J, with 12 bases between. Germline CDR1 is SGHRS and CDR2 is YFSETQ. The CDR3, as DNA: TGCGCCAGCAGCTTGGGGCCCCAGAGGAACGAGCAGTACTTC. Translating it yields CASSLGPQRNEQYF.

This chain joins TRBV14 and TRBJ2-1; the D is unclear. CDR3 size: 16 residues. V was shortened by 2 bases and J by 0 bases, with 11 bases between the two germline ends. From germline, CDR1 is SGHDN and CDR2 FVKESK. The CDR3 nucleotides read TGTGCCAGCAGCCAACACTATATTAGCTCCTACAATGAGCAGTTCTTC. Its translation: CASSQHYISSYNEQFF.

This clone was detected only a few times. V gene TRBV4-3 combines with J gene TRBJ2-1, with TRBD2 matching 12 bases. The germline V gene has CDR1 LGHNA and CDR2 YSLEER. The junction had 14 bases not matched to a gene; V was cut back by 0 bases and J by 2 bases. There are 21 residues in the CDR3. CDR3 in DNA: TGCGCCAGCAGCCAAGAGCTTCCGGGGACTAGCGGGCCAAGACCCTACAATGAGCAGTTCTTC. Translated, it gives CASSQELPGTSGPRPYNEQFF.

This rearrangement joins TRBV18 to TRBJ2-2, with 9 nucleotides matching TRBD2. With 3 bases clipped from V and 4 bases from J, the junction kept 3 bases outside the gene matches. The CDR3 has 15 residues. Germline-derived CDR1 and CDR2 are KGHSH and LQKENI. Here the CDR3 DNA reads TGTGCCAGCTCACCCGGCGGGAGGGCCACCGGGGAGCTGTTTTTT. As protein: CASSPGGRATGELFF.

This clone was recorded only once. The CDR3 is CASSLGGRGNTDTQYF. The CDR3 coding sequence is TGCGCCAGCAGCTTGGGTGGTCGAGGGAACACAGATACGCAGTATTTT. J is TRBJ2-3 and V is TRBV5-1, with D maybe TRBD2 (5 bases). This CDR3 is built from 16 residues. From germline, CDR1 is SGHRS and CDR2 YFSETQ. V was cut by 0 bases and J by 2 bases, with 13 bases left in between.

The chain is built from TRBV4-2 and TRBJ2-1; 7 bases are a match to TRBD2. This CDR3 spans 16 amino acids. The germline V gene has CDR1 LGHNA and CDR2 YNFKEQ. Trimming cost V 0 bases and J 2 bases; bases outside gene matches: 4. In DNA form, the CDR3 reads TGTGCCAGCAGCCAAGATCTTAGCGGGCCCTACAATGAGCAGTTCTTC. Its translation: CASSQDLSGPYNEQFF.

The chain carries TRBV7-8 and TRBJ2-2, with 8 positions matching TRBD2. V shed 3 bases, J shed 4 bases, and the junction held 13 bases outside the gene matches. The CDR3 is 18 residues long. Germline V gene lookup returns CDR1 SGHVS and CDR2 FQNEAQ. CDR3 in amino acids: CASSFSRISGIGTGELFF. CDR3 DNA sequence: TGTGCCAGCAGCTTCTCGCGAATTAGCGGGATAGGCACCGGGGAGCTGTTTTTT.

The chain uses TRBV27 and TRBJ2-5; D gene ambiguous. The CDR3 consists of 16 residues. Germline CDR1 is MNHEY and CDR2 is SMNVEV (reference sequence). V lost 3 bases to trimming and J lost 1 base, with 15 bases between them. CDR3 residues: CASSLYSFSGQETQYF. The CDR3 coding sequence is TGTGCCAGCAGTTTGTACAGCTTCAGTGGCCAAGAGACCCAGTACTTC.

Only a few counts were recorded for this clone. The chain employs TRBV11-2 and TRBJ2-5; 8 nucleotides agree with TRBD2. With 4 bases clipped from V and 2 bases from J, the junction kept 9 bases outside the gene matches. The CDR3 extends over 16 amino acids. Germline CDR1 is SGHAT and CDR2 is FQNNGV. Here the CDR3 reads CASSSPGSGRQETQYF. CDR3 in DNA: TGTGCCAGCAGCTCACCCGGAAGCGGGAGACAAGAGACCCAGTACTTC.

Worth noting for this clone: Sequence at one end of the junction differs from germline and may be a read error. V gene TRBV4-1 combines with J gene TRBJ2-3; perhaps TRBD2 as D (5 bases). The germline CDR1 and CDR2 sequences are MGHRA and YSYEKL. The CDR3 is made up of 14 amino acids. The CDR3 here is CASSQVGSTDTQYF. CDR3 DNA sequence: TGCGCCAGCAGCCAAGTTGGGAGCACTGATACGCAGTATTTT.

This clone was observed a single time. The chain combines TRBV29-1 with TRBJ2-3; D might be TRBD2 (5 bases). CDR1 SQVTM and CDR2 ANQGSEA come from the germline V gene. Between the trimmed V and J ends, which lost 4 bases and 3 bases, there was a span of 14 bases. This CDR3 spans 14 amino acids. As DNA, the CDR3 is TGCAGCGTTGCCACTGCGACGGGAACAGATACGCAGTATTTT. Its protein is CSVATATGTDTQYF.